The present entry profiles one TCR beta chain with its context. The record originates from a study of blood T cell repertoires in COVID-19. Looking at the study overall: Acute-phase and convalescent COVID-19 samples originated in the United States, Italy and Spain.

Profiling relied on immunoSEQ multiplex PCR, and the TCRdb table lists in-frame clones only, not all of them. The sample holds 200,000 or so clones, approximately 90% seen once. Germline V CDR1 and CDR2: SGDLS, YYNGEE. With 2 bases removed from V and 2 bases from J, the gap between germline ends came to 9 bases. This CDR3 spans 14 amino acids. Material for sequencing was peripheral blood. The genes are TRBV9 and TRBJ2-3; unclear D gene. This sequence originates from a man over 45 with COVID-19, enrolled during active disease. CDR3: CASSVEPNTDTQYF. The CDR3 region has the DNA TGTGCCAGCAGCGTCGAGCCTAACACAGATACGCAGTATTTT.